The 8 T cell receptor beta chains below were found in one sample sequenced in a study of blood T cell repertoires in COVID-19 (dated by TCRdb to the early 2020s). The library was produced with the immunoSEQ multiplex PCR assay. Drawn from immuneACCESS, this table holds only the in-frame rearrangements with V and J called that TCRdb kept. Clones are partly lost; checked studies trace under half to an unresolved V gene and leave the rest unexplained. In all, the sample holds 95,000 to 100,000 clones, and less than 85% of those were seen once. About 1.8% of the sample is taken by the ten largest. The specimen sequenced was peripheral blood. These receptor sequences come from a woman in her 70s with active or convalescent COVID-19.

The J gene is TRBJ1-1, the V gene TRBV28; tentatively, D is TRBD1 (6 bases). Germline V lookup: CDR1 MDHEN, CDR2 SYDVKM. This CDR3 comprises 13 residues. CDR3 in amino acids: CALRGRGWTEAFF. DNA of the CDR3: TGTGCGCTTCGCGGGAGGGGGTGGACTGAAGCTTTCTTT. Supplemented by reference TRBV28 and TRBJ1-1, the full variable domain reads DVKVTQSSRYLVKRTGEKVFLECVQDMDHENMFWYRQDPGLGLRLIYFSYDVKMKEKGDIPEGYSVSREKKERFSLILESASTNQTSMYLCALRGRGWTEAFFGQGTRLTVV.

The chain combines TRBV28 with TRBJ2-2; the match to TRBD2 covers 11 bases. V shed 6 bases, J shed 4 bases, and the junction held 7 bases outside the gene matches. Looked up from germline, CDR1 is MDHEN and CDR2 is SYDVKM. CDR3 size: 16 residues. The CDR3 spells CASRNGLAGTTGELFF. CDR3 DNA: TGTGCCAGCAGAAACGGACTAGCGGGTACCACCGGGGAGCTGTTTTTT.

Only a few counts were recorded for this clone. The chain has TRBV5-1 and TRBJ2-7; D possibly corresponds to TRBD2 (5 bases). Deletions cut 0 bases from V and 5 bases from J, with 9 bases between. This CDR3 region has 13 residues. Germline-derived CDR1 and CDR2 are SGHRS and YFSETQ. CDR3 coding DNA: TGCGCCAGCAGCTTGGAAGGAGGCCACGAGCAGTACTTC. It encodes CASSLEGGHEQYF.

The J gene is TRBJ1-5, the V gene TRBV28; TRBD1 is a possible D gene (5 bases). Germline V gene data show CDR1 as MDHEN and CDR2 as SYDVKM. Trimming took 7 bases from V and 2 from J, leaving 12 bases between them. The CDR3 is 14 residues long. The CDR3 DNA reads TGTGCCAGCACCCAATGGGGGGGCAATCAGCCCCAGCATTTT. Protein sequence: CASTQWGGNQPQHF.

The rearrangement uses TRBV5-4 and TRBJ1-6; 7 bases align to TRBD1. Germline CDR1 is SGHNT and CDR2 is YYREEE (reference sequence). The CDR3 runs 15 residues. With V trimmed by 0 bases and J by 7 bases, 4 bases remained unmatched. The CDR3 DNA reads TGTGCCAGCAGCTTGGAGGGGGCAGGGAATTCACCCCTCCACTTT. Translation: CASSLEGAGNSPLHF. Using reference TRBV5-4 and TRBJ1-6 for the parts outside the CDR3, the full variable domain is ETGVTQSPTHLIKTRGQQVTLRCSSQSGHNTVSWYQQALGQGPQFIFQYYREEENGRGNFPPRFSGLQFPNYSSELNVNALELDDSALYLCASSLEGAGNSPLHFGNGTRLTVT.

This chain links TRBV7-9 with TRBJ2-5; D may be TRBD1 (6 bases). The CDR3 extends over 14 amino acids. Germline CDR1 reads SEHNR; CDR2 reads FQNEAQ (reference sequence). The ends were cut back, 5 bases at V and 2 bases at J, with 12 bases in the middle. CDR3: CASSLTQGQETQYF. In DNA form, the CDR3 reads TGTGCCAGCAGCCTAACCCAGGGGCAAGAGACCCAGTACTTC.

V usage is TRBV2 and J usage is TRBJ2-7; 7 nucleotides align to TRBD2. V gave up 5 bases and J gave up 3 bases; unmatched junction bases: 7. Germline loops: CDR1 SNHLY, CDR2 FYNNEI. This CDR3 comprises 14 residues. In nucleotides, the CDR3 is TGTGCCAGCAGTTTGGGAGGGGCCCACTACGAGCAGTACTTC. Translation: CASSLGGAHYEQYF.

This rearrangement joins TRBV11-3 to TRBJ2-7; tentatively, D is TRBD1 (5 bases). Trimming shortened V by 0 bases and J by 7 bases, and 10 bases separated the two germline ends. This CDR3 spans 13 amino acids. Germline-derived CDR1 and CDR2 are SGHNT and YENEEA. CDR3 nucleotide sequence: TGTGCCAGCAGCTTAGACAGGGCTTCGGAGCAGTACTTC. Translating gives CASSLDRASEQYF.